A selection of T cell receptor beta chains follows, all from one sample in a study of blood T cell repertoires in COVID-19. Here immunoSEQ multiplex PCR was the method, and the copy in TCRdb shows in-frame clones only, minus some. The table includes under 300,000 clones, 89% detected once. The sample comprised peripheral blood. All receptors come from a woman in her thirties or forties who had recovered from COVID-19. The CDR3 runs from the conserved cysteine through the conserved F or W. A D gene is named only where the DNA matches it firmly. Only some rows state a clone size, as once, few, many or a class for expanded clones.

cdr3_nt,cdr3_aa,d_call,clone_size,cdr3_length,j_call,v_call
TGTGCCAGCAGCCGCGTGGGGCTCCGCACAGATACGCAGTATTTT,CASSRVGLRTDTQYF,NA,NA,15,TRBJ2-3,TRBV7-8
TGTGCCATCAGTAGCGGGACCTACGAGCAGTACTTC,CAISSGTYEQYF,TRBD2,NA,12,TRBJ2-7,TRBV10-3
TGCGCCAGCAGCTTGGCAGGACTAGAACCTCCCGGGGAGCTGTTTTTT,CASSLAGLEPPGELFF,TRBD2,once,16,TRBJ2-2,TRBV5-1
TGTGCCAGCAGCTCCGGACTCGTTACTAGCACAGATACGCAGTATTTT,CASSSGLVTSTDTQYF,NA,NA,16,TRBJ2-3,TRBV7-3
TGTGCCAGCAGCGCCGAGGGGACAGGGCTTAATCAGCCCCAGCATTTT,CASSAEGTGLNQPQHF,TRBD1,NA,16,TRBJ1-5,TRBV9
TGTGCCAGCTCACCACCGGGACAGGGGGTGTATGGCTACACCTTC,CASSPPGQGVYGYTF,TRBD1,NA,15,TRBJ1-2,TRBV18
TGTGCCAGTAGATTAGATACGGCGGCCTCCTACAATGAGCAGTTCTTC,CASRLDTAASYNEQFF,NA,NA,16,TRBJ2-1,TRBV19
TGCGCCAGCAGCCAAGCGCGGGGGACTAGCGGGGCTAGCACAGATACGCAGTATTTT,CASSQARGTSGASTDTQYF,TRBD2,once,19,TRBJ2-3,TRBV4-1
TGTGCCAGCTCAGAAGGGTCGGGAAGGGAAAAACTGTTTTTT,CASSEGSGREKLFF,NA,once,14,TRBJ1-4,TRBV18
TGTGCCAGCAGCCGGGGACTAGCGGGAGGCCGGTCCTCCTACGAGCAGTACTTC,CASSRGLAGGRSSYEQYF,TRBD2,NA,18,TRBJ2-7,TRBV28
TGTGCCAGCAGACGTGGGACAGCCTACACTGAAGCTTTCTTT,CASRRGTAYTEAFF,TRBD1,NA,14,TRBJ1-1,TRBV6-5
TGTGCCAGCAGTTTACCCCCAGGGGGGCAGTACTTC,CASSLPPGGQYF,TRBD1,NA,12,TRBJ2-7,TRBV28
TGCGCCAGCAGCCTACTCCCCGGGACTAGCAACAATGAGCAGTTCTTC,CASSLLPGTSNNEQFF,TRBD2,NA,16,TRBJ2-1,TRBV5-1
TGTGCCAGCAGTTACGGTACAATAAACACAGATACGCAGTATTTT,CASSYGTINTDTQYF,NA,NA,15,TRBJ2-3,TRBV6-5
TGTGCCAGCAGTTTAGCGGGAGGGACCTACGAGCAGTACTTC,CASSLAGGTYEQYF,TRBD2,NA,14,TRBJ2-7,TRBV27
TGTGCCAGCAGTTACACGCTGGAGAGGCAGTATTTT,CASSYTLERQYF,NA,NA,12,TRBJ2-3,TRBV6-6
TGTGCCTGGAGCCGATCCGGGACAGCGCGTTCACCCCTCCACTTT,CAWSRSGTARSPLHF,TRBD1,NA,15,TRBJ1-6,TRBV30
TGTGCTAGTGGTTTCAAGGTAGCGGGAGAAGGAGAGACCCAGTACTTC,CASGFKVAGEGETQYF,TRBD2,NA,16,TRBJ2-5,TRBV12-5
TGTGCCAGCAGTTTATTCGAGAGTACAGATACGCAGTATTTT,CASSLFESTDTQYF,NA,NA,14,TRBJ2-3,TRBV28
TGTGCCAGTAGGCACCCAGCGTCTAGCACAGATACGCAGTATTTT,CASRHPASSTDTQYF,NA,NA,15,TRBJ2-3,TRBV19
TGTGCCATCAGTGAGAAGGCTAGCGGTACAGGTGAGCAGTTCTTC,CAISEKASGTGEQFF,TRBD2,NA,15,TRBJ2-1,TRBV10-3
TGTGCCATCTCCTTCGCGGGAGGTGGGGAGACCCAGTACTTC,CAISFAGGGETQYF,TRBD2,NA,14,TRBJ2-5,TRBV10-3
TGTGCCACCAGTGATTTATTTTCGCCAGATGAGCAGTTCTTC,CATSDLFSPDEQFF,NA,NA,14,TRBJ2-1,TRBV24-1
TGTGCCAGCACCCTACCAGGGCCCACAGATACGCAGTATTTT,CASTLPGPTDTQYF,NA,NA,14,TRBJ2-3,TRBV28
TGTGCCAGCAGTTTAATCCTTCCTAGCGGCAGCACAGATACGCAGTATTTT,CASSLILPSGSTDTQYF,TRBD2,NA,17,TRBJ2-3,TRBV27
TGCGCCAGCAGCTTTGGCGGGCCATCTAGCACAGATACGCAGTATTTT,CASSFGGPSSTDTQYF,NA,NA,16,TRBJ2-3,TRBV5-1
TGTGCCAGCAGGCAACTAGCGGCCAACTCCTACGAGCAGTACTTC,CASRQLAANSYEQYF,TRBD2,NA,15,TRBJ2-7,TRBV3-1/TRBV3-2
TGTGCCAGCAGTCCACAGGTTGGGACTTCTAACTATGGCTACACCTTC,CASSPQVGTSNYGYTF,NA,NA,16,TRBJ1-2,TRBV27
TGTGCCAGCAGTGAATCAACTAGCGGGAGTCAGACCCAGTACTTC,CASSESTSGSQTQYF,TRBD2,NA,15,TRBJ2-5,TRBV6-1
TGCGCCAGCAGCTTGGCGGGGAACACTGAAGCTTTCTTT,CASSLAGNTEAFF,NA,NA,13,TRBJ1-1,TRBV5-1
TGTGCCAGTAGGTCGGTGGGGCGGAAAACAGCCGAGCAGTACTTC,CASRSVGRKTAEQYF,NA,once,15,TRBJ2-7,TRBV19
TGTGCCAGCAGCTTAAGGTCGGGGAGGCGAAATCAGCCCCAGCATTTT,CASSLRSGRRNQPQHF,NA,NA,16,TRBJ1-5,TRBV7-9
TGTGCCAGCGCGGGAGGCACAGATACGCAGTATTTT,CASAGGTDTQYF,TRBD2,NA,12,TRBJ2-3,TRBV27
TGTGCCAGCAGCCAAGCAGGGGGGAATCAGCCCCAGCATTTT,CASSQAGGNQPQHF,TRBD1,NA,14,TRBJ1-5,TRBV3-1/TRBV3-2
TGTGCCAGCAGCTTAATGGCAGGGGTGAACACCGGGGAGCTGTTTTTT,CASSLMAGVNTGELFF,NA,NA,16,TRBJ2-2,TRBV7-3
TGTGCCAGCAGCCCCGGGATAGCCGGGGAGCTGTTTTTT,CASSPGIAGELFF,NA,NA,13,TRBJ2-2,TRBV7-9
TGTGCCAGCAGCTTAGCCCCTAGCGGGGAATACAATGAGCAGTTCTTC,CASSLAPSGEYNEQFF,TRBD2,NA,16,TRBJ2-1,TRBV7-6
TGTGCCAGTAGTCAGAGGACAGTTAGCAATCAGCCCCAGCATTTT,CASSQRTVSNQPQHF,NA,NA,15,TRBJ1-5,TRBV19
TGTGCCGCCCGACAGGGGGTGGGTCAGCCCCAGCATTTT,CAARQGVGQPQHF,TRBD1,NA,13,TRBJ1-5,TRBV19
TGTGCCAGCAGCTTCTCGCGGGCACAAAGTACCGGGGAGCTGTTTTTT,CASSFSRAQSTGELFF,NA,NA,16,TRBJ2-2,TRBV5-4
TGTGCCAGCAGTTCCACTGGAGGGGGCACCTACGAGCAGTACTTC,CASSSTGGGTYEQYF,NA,NA,15,TRBJ2-7,TRBV27
TGTGCCAGTAGTATATCCGGACTGACTTTCTCTGGAAACACCATATATTTT,CASSISGLTFSGNTIYF,NA,NA,17,TRBJ1-3,TRBV19
TGTGCCAGCACCCTGCGGGGACAGGGGATCATGAACACTGAAGCTTTCTTT,CASTLRGQGIMNTEAFF,TRBD1,NA,17,TRBJ1-1,TRBV28
TGTGCCAGCAGCCAAGACAGGACTCCGGGGGACAATGAGCAGTTCTTC,CASSQDRTPGDNEQFF,NA,NA,16,TRBJ2-1,TRBV3-1/TRBV3-2
TGTGCCAGCAGCCAATCTCAAGGGACTAGCGGGACCCCCTACGAGCAGTACTTC,CASSQSQGTSGTPYEQYF,TRBD2,NA,18,TRBJ2-7,TRBV28
TGTGCCAGCAGGATCCGGGACAAAAATGAAAAACTGTTTTTT,CASRIRDKNEKLFF,NA,NA,14,TRBJ1-4,TRBV2
TGTGCCAGCAGCGTAGAGGACTGGGAGACCCAGTACTTC,CASSVEDWETQYF,NA,NA,13,TRBJ2-5,TRBV9
TGTGCCAGCAGCTTTAATCAGGGGGCGAACACCGGGGAGCTGTTTTTT,CASSFNQGANTGELFF,TRBD1,NA,16,TRBJ2-2,TRBV11-1
TGTGCCAGCAGCTTGGTCCCGGGTAGTAGCACAGATACGCAGTATTTT,CASSLVPGSSTDTQYF,NA,NA,16,TRBJ2-3,TRBV5-5
TGTGCCAGCAGTGGGCCCCGTGATCAGCCCCAGCATTTT,CASSGPRDQPQHF,NA,NA,13,TRBJ1-5,TRBV6-4
TGTGCCAGCACCCCAACCCGGACAGAGGGCGGGGAGCTGTTTTTT,CASTPTRTEGGELFF,NA,once,15,TRBJ2-2,TRBV7-6
TGTGCCAGCAGTCGGAGGAGGCCCTACGAGCAGTACTTC,CASSRRRPYEQYF,NA,NA,13,TRBJ2-7,TRBV3-1/TRBV3-2
TGTGCCAGCAGCTCCCGACTAGAGAGCTACGAGCAGTACTTC,CASSSRLESYEQYF,NA,once,14,TRBJ2-7,TRBV11-2